This passage covers 22 T cell receptor beta chains from one sample sequenced in a study of T cells in Graves' hyperthyroidism and ophthalmopathy (dated by TCRdb to between 2017 and 2020). The method behind the library was multiplex PCR. Sequencing was performed on an Illumina HiSeq 2000. Amplification of TCR beta CDR3 regions was carried out from RNA transcripts. The TCR CDR3 was subjected to a first round of RT-PCR using the HTBI primer set and the Qiagen OneStep RT-PCR kit. TCRdb reanalyzed the raw reads on its own, using fastp at Q25 for trimming and MiXCR for clone calling, and kept in-frame beta chains. When rows share a CDR3 protein, they turn into one entry using the most common DNA and genes. A total of around 400,000 distinct CDR3 sequences appear in this sample, more than 20% of them only once. The top ten clonotypes cover 73% of the sample. Sequencing was carried out using blood. These receptors were taken from a middle-aged man with Graves' hyperthyroidism.

The sample holds a few counts of this clonotype. The rearrangement links TRBV14 to TRBJ2-1, with 10 bases that match TRBD2. CDR3 size: 16 residues. Germline CDR1 reads SGHDN; CDR2 reads FVKESK. V trimming: 4 bases; J trimming: 7 bases; junction bases outside the gene matches: 10. In DNA, the CDR3 is TGTGCCAGCAGCCGCCCCCTAGCGGGAGTGGAGAATGAGCAGTTCTTC. Protein product: CASSRPLAGVENEQFF. Combining the CDR3 with reference TRBV14 and TRBJ2-1 gives the whole variable domain EAGVTQFPSHSVIEKGQTVTLRCDPISGHDNLYWYRRVMGKEIKFLLHFVKESKQDESGMPNNRFLAERTGGTYSTLKVQPAELEDSGVYFCASSRPLAGVENEQFFGPGTRLTVL.

This clonotype has at least ten counts. J is TRBJ2-7 and V is TRBV12-3 or TRBV12-4, with 8 positions matching TRBD2. The CDR3 has 15 amino acids. Germline trimming cut 6 bases from V and 0 bases from J; bases unmatched to any gene: 7. CDR3 coding DNA: TGTGCCAGCAGATCAGCGGGAGACCCCTCCTACGAGCAGTACTTC. It is translated as CASRSAGDPSYEQYF.

V is TRBV27 and J is TRBJ2-3, with unresolved D. This CDR3 has 17 residues. Between the trimmed V and J ends, which lost 4 bases and 3 bases, there was a span of 20 bases. In germline, CDR1 is MNHEY, CDR2 SMNVEV (reference sequence). The chain's CDR3 is CASSSPLGFAPTDTQYF. DNA for the CDR3: TGTGCCAGCAGTTCCCCCCTCGGTTTCGCGCCGACAGATACGCAGTATTTT.

CDR3 loop: CASSPGLATSYEQYF. The DNA for the CDR3 is TGTGCCAGCAGCCCCGGACTAGCAACCTCCTACGAGCAGTACTTC. The chain is built from TRBV27 and TRBJ2-7; 8 nucleotides line up with TRBD2. The germline V gene has CDR1 MNHEY and CDR2 SMNVEV (reference sequence). Trimming took 6 bases from V and 0 from J; bases not matched to a gene: 7. CDR3 length: 15 residues.

There are a few counts of this clonotype. The rearrangement uses TRBV7-9 and TRBJ2-7; TRBD1 might be the D (6 bases). CDR1 SEHNR and CDR2 FQNEAQ come from the germline V gene (reference sequence). The CDR3 runs 15 residues. V lost 1 base to trimming and J lost 0 bases, with 10 bases between them. In DNA, the CDR3 is TGTGCCAGCAGCTTAGATCCAGGGGTCTCCTACGAGCAGTACTTC. Translation: CASSLDPGVSYEQYF.

The chain carries TRBV5-1 and TRBJ2-5, with 9 bases that match TRBD2. The V and J ends lost 3 bases and 2 bases, in that order; junction bases with no gene match: 5. The CDR3 runs to 15 residues. CDR1 and CDR2 from the germline V gene are SGHRS and YFSETQ. CDR3 nucleotide sequence: TGCGCCAGCAGCTCGAGACTAGCGGCACAAGAGACCCAGTACTTC. It translates to CASSSRLAAQETQYF.

This chain connects TRBV19 to TRBJ1-5; 7 bases map to TRBD1. CDR3 length: 15 residues. Germline-derived CDR1 and CDR2 are LNHDA and SQIVND (reference sequence). J lost 3 bases, V lost 6 bases, and 8 bases had no gene match. CDR3 DNA: TGTGCCAGTAGAAGACAGGGCCGTGACAATCAGCCCCAGCATTTT. This gives the protein CASRRQGRDNQPQHF.

Note on this clonotype: The junction and the germline gene differ at one end; a read error may be behind it. The CDR3 DNA sequence: TGCGCCAGAAGCTACAGGTCCAGGGGTGACGAGCAGTACTTC. Translation gives CARSYRSRGDEQYF. The rearrangement joins TRBV5-1 to TRBJ2-7, with D maybe TRBD1 (6 bases). The CDR3 totals 14 residues. Germline values: CDR1 SGHRS, CDR2 YFSETQ.

V usage is TRBV24-1 and J usage is TRBJ2-5, with 9 positions matching TRBD1. With 3 bases clipped from V and 5 bases from J, the junction kept 12 bases outside the gene matches. Germline-derived CDR1 and CDR2 are KGHDR and SFDVKD. The CDR3 runs 17 residues. The CDR3 bases are TGTGCCACCAGTGATGACGGGACAGGGAAGGTTTGGGAGACCCAGTACTTC. It yields the protein CATSDDGTGKVWETQYF.

In DNA form, the CDR3 reads TGTGCCAGCACGGCCAGGGGGGATTCACCCCTCCACTTT. Residues: CASTARGDSPLHF. The V and J genes are TRBV6-1 and TRBJ1-6, with 7 bases fitting TRBD1. The CDR3 runs to 13 residues. Germline trimming cut 7 bases from V and 8 bases from J; bases unmatched to any gene: 5. In germline, CDR1 is MNHNS, CDR2 SASEGT.

V and J are TRBV27 and TRBJ2-5; D tentatively fits TRBD1 or TRBD2 (6 bases each). The CDR3 contains 15 residues. The germline V gene encodes CDR1 MNHEY and CDR2 SMNVEV (reference sequence). With 5 bases removed from V and 2 bases from J, the gap between germline ends came to 15 bases. CDR3 sequence: CASSRGVGQQETQYF. The CDR3 DNA reads as TGTGCCAGCAGTAGGGGGGTCGGGCAACAAGAGACCCAGTACTTC.

This clonotype turned up a few times. CDR3 amino acids: CASRTLISEQFF. The CDR3 DNA is TGTGCCAGCCGAACACTTATAAGTGAGCAGTTCTTC. This chain joins TRBV5-6 and TRBJ2-1, with no clear D. V lost 7 bases, J lost 9 bases, and 14 bases lay in between. The CDR3 extends over 12 amino acids. Per germline, CDR1 SGHDT and CDR2 YYEEEE.

This clonotype showed up just once. The chain combines TRBV18 with TRBJ2-5; unclear D gene. The CDR3 consists of 14 residues. Germline CDR1 is KGHSH and CDR2 is LQKENI. The V gene lost 2 bases and the J gene lost 2 bases, with 9 bases spanning the gap. CDR3 sequence: CASSPNRWQETQYF. DNA for the CDR3: TGTGCCAGCTCACCAAACCGGTGGCAAGAGACCCAGTACTTC.

This clonotype appeared many times. The gene calls are TRBV20-1 and TRBJ2-7; D may correspond to TRBD1 or TRBD2 (5 bases each). In germline, CDR1 is DFQATT, CDR2 SNEGSKA (reference sequence). V lost 3 bases, J lost 7 bases, and 13 bases lay in between. The CDR3 runs to 12 residues. The CDR3 region is CSARGPNYEQYF. The CDR3 region has the DNA TGCAGTGCTAGGGGACCGAATTATGAGCAGTACTTC.

J is TRBJ2-7 and V is TRBV5-1, with TRBD1 as a possible D gene (7 bases). CDR3 length: 14 residues. The ends were cut back, 4 bases at V and 3 bases at J, with 14 bases in the middle. Germline V gene data show CDR1 as SGHRS and CDR2 as YFSETQ. In DNA, the CDR3 is TGCGCCAGCAGCCCCCAGGGGGAGGACTACGAGCAGTACTTC. This codes for CASSPQGEDYEQYF.

This clonotype was detected ten times or more. V gene TRBV7-9 combines with J gene TRBJ2-1; no reliable D call. CDR1 is SEHNR and CDR2 is FQNEAQ in the germline V gene (reference sequence). The CDR3 is 14 residues long. Trimming shortened V by 10 bases and J by 7 bases, and 20 bases separated the two germline ends. The CDR3 coding sequence is TGTGCCATCCCCTCAACAAAGGGCCGTAATGAGCAGTTCTTC. Encoded protein: CAIPSTKGRNEQFF.

This clonotype has ten or more counts. V and J are TRBV7-2 and TRBJ2-1; 10 nucleotides match TRBD2. The CDR3 sequence is 15 residues long. CDR1 and CDR2 (germline): SGHTA, FQGNSA. J gave up 9 bases and V 5 bases, and 10 bases lay outside the gene matches. CDR3 sequence (DNA): TGTGCCAGCAGCGCCCTAGCGGGAGAGTTTCGTGAGCAGTTCTTC. This codes for CASSALAGEFREQFF.

The V and J genes are TRBV10-3 and TRBJ2-7, with 9 bases matching TRBD1. From germline, CDR1 is ENHRY and CDR2 SYGVKD. The CDR3 contains 13 residues. Losses at the gene ends were 7 bases for V and 3 bases for J; bases not matched to a gene: 4. As DNA, the CDR3 is TGTGCCATCACCGGGACAGGGCTCTACGAGCAGTACTTC. Amino acids: CAITGTGLYEQYF.

As to this clonotype: The junction differs from germline at one of its ends, possibly a read error. J is TRBJ1-2 and V is TRBV12-3 or TRBV12-4; 9 bases map to TRBD1. The CDR3 totals 13 residues. CDR3 amino acids: CASTTDRGQGCTF. For the CDR3, the DNA is TGTGCCAGCACCACGGACAGGGGACAGGGCTGCACCTTC.

V gene TRBV7-2 combines with J gene TRBJ2-5; D may be TRBD1 or TRBD2 (5 bases each). This CDR3 region has 15 residues. Germline lookup yields CDR1 SGHTA and CDR2 FQGNSA. Trimming took 1 base from V and 0 from J, leaving 9 bases between them. CDR3 bases: TGTGCCAGCAGCTTAGATGGGACCAACCAAGAGACCCAGTACTTC. Translation gives CASSLDGTNQETQYF. The full variable domain, completed using reference TRBV7-2 and TRBJ2-5, is GAGVSQSPSNKVTEKGKDVELRCDPISGHTALYWYRQSLGQGLEFLIYFQGNSAPDKSGLPSDRFSAERTGGSVSTLTIQRTQQEDSAVYLCASSLDGTNQETQYFGPGTRLLVL.

The chain couples TRBV5-1 to TRBJ1-2; no firm D call. The V end lost 0 bases, the J end lost 0 bases, and 6 bases lay between the germline ends. Per germline, CDR1 SGHRS and CDR2 YFSETQ. The CDR3 is made up of 14 amino acids. The CDR3 coding sequence is TGCGCCAGCAGCTTGGACAGACCTAACTATGGCTACACCTTC. Translated: CASSLDRPNYGYTF. The whole variable domain, filled in from reference TRBV5-1 and TRBJ1-2, reads KAGVTQTPRYLIKTRGQQVTLSCSPISGHRSVSWYQQTPGQGLQFLFEYFSETQRNKGNFPGRFSGRQFSNSRSEMNVSTLELGDSALYLCASSLDRPNYGYTFGSGTRLTVV.

This chain joins TRBV7-9 and TRBJ2-3; perhaps TRBD2 as D (6 bases). V dropped 8 bases and J dropped 3 bases, with 21 bases sitting between them. Germline CDR1 and CDR2: SEHNR and FQNEAQ (reference sequence). The CDR3 extends over 16 amino acids. The DNA of the CDR3 is TGTGCCAGCGCCCCTTTGGGGGTAGCGGAGACAGATACGCAGTATTTT. Its translation is CASAPLGVAETDTQYF.